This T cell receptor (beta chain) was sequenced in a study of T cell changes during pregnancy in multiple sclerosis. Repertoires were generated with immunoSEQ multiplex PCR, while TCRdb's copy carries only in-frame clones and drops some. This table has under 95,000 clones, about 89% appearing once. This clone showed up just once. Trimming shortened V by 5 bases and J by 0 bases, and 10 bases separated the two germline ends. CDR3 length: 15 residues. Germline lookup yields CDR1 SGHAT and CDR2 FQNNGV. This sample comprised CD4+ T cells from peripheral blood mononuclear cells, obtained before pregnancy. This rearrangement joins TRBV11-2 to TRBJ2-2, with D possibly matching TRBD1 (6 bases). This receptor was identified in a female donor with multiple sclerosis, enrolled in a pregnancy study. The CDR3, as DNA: TGTGCCAGCAGCCCGACAGGCACGAACACCGGGGAGCTGTTTTTT. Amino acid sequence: CASSPTGTNTGELFF.